In its sample, the clone carrying this T cell receptor (beta chain) was seen many times. Its target is unknown. V was clipped by 6 bases and J by 2 bases; unmatched bases: 6. The CDR3 consists of 15 residues. The V gene's germline CDR1 is SNHLY and CDR2 FYNNEI. The sample belongs to a study of CD8+CD57+ T cells in acquired aplastic anemia. General study results and limits: Significant differences in CD8+ Simpson's diversity were not observed between patients and controls. Between patients and controls, 25 to 30 CD8+ CDR3 sequences were found in common.

TCR beta VDJ and CDR3 profiles were obtained from a genomic DNA template. A single record per CDR3 protein comes from TCRdb applying MiXCR to the reads. Of under 250,000 distinct CDR3 sequences in the sample, 34% were seen once. The chain recombines TRBV2 with TRBJ1-3; TRBD1 matches at 8 bases. The sample consisted of sorted CD4+, CD8+, or CD8+CD57+ T cells (not recorded which) from PBMCs. The clonotype was recovered from a human donor in good health, serving as a control. DNA for the CDR3: TGTGCCAGCAGGTTCTCGACAGGGGCTGGAAACACCATATATTTT. Encoded protein: CASRFSTGAGNTIYF.